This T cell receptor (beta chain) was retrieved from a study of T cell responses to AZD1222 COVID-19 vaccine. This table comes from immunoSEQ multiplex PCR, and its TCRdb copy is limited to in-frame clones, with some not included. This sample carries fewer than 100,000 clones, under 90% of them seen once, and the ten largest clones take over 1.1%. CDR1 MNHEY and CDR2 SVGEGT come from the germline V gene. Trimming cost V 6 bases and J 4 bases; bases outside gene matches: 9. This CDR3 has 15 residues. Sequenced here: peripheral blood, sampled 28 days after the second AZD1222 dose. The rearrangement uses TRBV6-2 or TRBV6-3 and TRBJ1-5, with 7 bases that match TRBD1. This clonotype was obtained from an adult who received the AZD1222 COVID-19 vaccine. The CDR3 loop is CASSRNRGGNQPQHF. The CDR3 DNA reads TGTGCCAGCAGCCGGAACAGGGGTGGTAATCAGCCCCAGCATTTT.